The 16 T cell receptor beta chains below were found in one sample sequenced in a study of blood T cells in healthy people across ages. Then a second PCR, running roughly 7 to 11 cycles, was carried out with a sample-barcoded 5' primer and a J-beta primer mix. MiXCR was run by TCRdb on the 5' RACE reads, yielding one entry per CDR3 protein. The sample has about 640,000 distinct CDR3 sequences, about 54% seen once. Specimen: blood. Every receptor here comes from a man in his sixties in good health.

As regards this clonotype: Relative to the germline gene, one junction end is altered; a read error may explain this. The chain carries TRBV9 and TRBJ2-2; 9 bases align to TRBD2. The CDR3 is 14 amino acids. Per germline, CDR1 SGDLS and CDR2 YYNGEE. CDR3 protein: CATSGGHTTGELFF. The CDR3, as DNA: TGTGCCACCAGCGGGGGGCACACCACCGGGGAGCTGTTTTTT.

This chain joins TRBV2 and TRBJ2-7; D is possibly TRBD1 or TRBD2 (5 bases each). The CDR3 consists of 15 residues. The V gene lost 0 bases and the J gene lost 6 bases, with 15 bases spanning the gap. The germline CDR1 and CDR2 sequences are SNHLY and FYNNEI. The CDR3 spells CASSEAPRSGAEQYF. CDR3 DNA sequence: TGTGCCAGCAGTGAAGCCCCAAGGTCCGGGGCCGAGCAGTACTTC.

The chain uses TRBV12-3 or TRBV12-4 and TRBJ2-1, with D perhaps matching TRBD2 (5 bases). This CDR3 spans 16 amino acids. With 4 bases removed from V and 0 bases from J, the gap between germline ends came to 13 bases. CDR3 DNA: TGTGCCAGCAGTTCCCCGCTAGCCGGCTCCTACAATGAGCAGTTCTTC. Its translation is CASSSPLAGSYNEQFF.

The genes are TRBV20-1 and TRBJ2-5; D is undetermined. Per the germline V gene, CDR1 is DFQATT and CDR2 is SNEGSKA (reference sequence). The V end lost 3 bases, the J end lost 5 bases, and 10 bases lay between the germline ends. The length of the CDR3 is 12 residues. This CDR3 is CSARKEWETQYF. The CDR3 nucleotides are TGCAGTGCTAGGAAAGAGTGGGAGACCCAGTACTTC.

The V call is TRBV3-1, the J call TRBJ2-7; 12 bases agree with TRBD2. CDR1 and CDR2 (germline): LGHDT, YNNKEL (reference sequence). This CDR3 region has 12 residues. V dropped 5 bases and J dropped 7; count of bases not matched to a gene: 0. Written as DNA, the CDR3 is TGTGCCAGCAGCGGGACTAGCGGGGAGCAGTACTTC. Translating gives CASSGTSGEQYF.

The gene calls are TRBV18 and TRBJ2-7, with TRBD1 identical over 8 bases. CDR3 length: 15 amino acids. Trimming cost V 1 base and J 3 bases; bases outside gene matches: 5. Germline lookup yields CDR1 KGHSH and CDR2 LQKENI. The CDR3 region is CASSPQTGALYEQYF. The CDR3 nucleotides read TGTGCCAGCTCACCACAGACAGGGGCCCTCTACGAGCAGTACTTC. The full variable domain, with the rest looked up from reference TRBV18 and TRBJ2-7, is NAGVMQNPRHLVRRRGQEARLRCSPMKGHSHVYWYRQLPEEGLKFMVYLQKENIIDESGMPKERFSAEFPKEGPSILRIQQVVRGDSAAYFCASSPQTGALYEQYFGPGTRLTVT.

Of note for this clonotype: Germline and junction disagree at one end, which may indicate a read error. This chain connects TRBV11-2 to TRBJ2-4; unclear D gene. The better agreement between TRBJ2-5 and the DNA end casts doubt on the J call. CDR3 length: 11 amino acids. Germline V gene sequence: CDR1 SGHAT, CDR2 FQNNGV. The chain's CDR3 is CANSIPETQYF. CDR3 DNA sequence: TGTGCCAACAGCATCCCGGAGACCCAGTACTTC.

This clonotype was seen more than once but under ten times. The V gene is TRBV4-1, the J gene TRBJ2-3; D is unresolved. Trimming left V 1 base short and J 6 bases short, with 8 bases between. CDR1 is MGHRA and CDR2 is YSYEKL in the germline V gene. The CDR3 runs 13 residues. CDR3 sequence reads: CASSQVRRDTQYF. In DNA form, the CDR3 reads TGCGCCAGCAGCCAAGTCCGTCGGGATACGCAGTATTTT.

V usage is TRBV20-1 and J usage is TRBJ2-1, with a weak D call TRBD1 (6 bases). The CDR3 loop spans 14 amino acids. Trimming shortened V by 3 bases and J by 13 bases, and 22 bases separated the two germline ends. Germline V gene sequence: CDR1 DFQATT, CDR2 SNEGSKA (reference sequence). In DNA form, the CDR3 reads TGCAGTGCTAGGCCGGCAGGATGGCAGGGGACCCAGTTCTTC. It encodes CSARPAGWQGTQFF.

V gene TRBV3-1 combines with J gene TRBJ2-3, with a weak D call TRBD2 (6 bases). Trimming stripped 1 base from V and 8 bases from J, with 13 bases between. Germline V CDR1 and CDR2: LGHDT, YNNKEL (reference sequence). CDR3 length equals 14 residues. This CDR3 is CASSQGLGVGTQYF. DNA for the CDR3: TGTGCCAGCAGCCAAGGACTAGGGGTGGGTACGCAGTATTTT.

The V call is TRBV5-1, the J call TRBJ2-3; D is unclear. The CDR3 runs to 13 residues. Germline V CDR1 and CDR2: SGHRS, YFSETQ. The V and J ends lost 4 bases and 0 bases respectively, with 6 bases between them. CDR3 amino acids: CASSVVSTDTQYF. As DNA, the CDR3 is TGCGCCAGCAGCGTGGTTAGCACAGATACGCAGTATTTT.

The gene calls are TRBV3-1 and TRBJ1-2, with no clear D. The CDR3 extends over 13 amino acids. Trimming removed 4 bases at V and 0 bases at J, with 6 bases between. Germline-derived CDR1 and CDR2 are LGHDT and YNNKEL (reference sequence). Here the CDR3 DNA reads TGTGCCAGCAGCCGCGGGACTAACTATGGCTACACCTTC. This codes for CASSRGTNYGYTF. The variable domain in full, completed from reference TRBV3-1 and TRBJ1-2, reads DTAVSQTPKYLVTQMGNDKSIKCEQNLGHDTMYWYKQDSKKFLKIMFSYNNKELIINETVPNRFSPKSPDKAHLNLHINSLELGDSAVYFCASSRGTNYGYTFGSGTRLTVV.

In its sample, this clonotype was seen many times. The chain recombines TRBV20-1 with TRBJ1-4; 9 bases match TRBD1. Trimming cost V 6 bases and J 4 bases; bases outside gene matches: 6. Per germline, CDR1 DFQATT and CDR2 SNEGSKA (reference sequence). There are 14 residues in the CDR3. In DNA, the CDR3 is TGCAGTGCCTCACAGGGGGCGGGTAATGAAAAACTGTTTTTT. This codes for CSASQGAGNEKLFF.

CDR3: CASSYGTPSSYEQYF. The CDR3 DNA is TGTGCCAGCAGTTACGGGACGCCTAGCTCCTACGAGCAGTACTTC. The chain has TRBV6-5 and TRBJ2-7; either TRBD1 or TRBD2 may supply D (5 bases each). From germline, CDR1 is MNHEY and CDR2 SVGAGI. The CDR3 runs to 15 residues. Trimming removed 2 bases at V and 0 bases at J, with 11 bases between.

The V gene is TRBV29-1, the J gene TRBJ2-5, with D perhaps given as TRBD1 or TRBD2 (6 bases each). The germline gives CDR1 SQVTM, CDR2 ANQGSEA. Trimming took off 3 bases at V and 5 bases at J, with 19 bases between the two ends. The CDR3 has 15 amino acids. Written as DNA, the CDR3 is TGCAGCGTTGAGGGGGGCAGGGGCGGAGTGGAGACCCAGTACTTC. Its translation: CSVEGGRGGVETQYF.

The gene calls are TRBV29-1 and TRBJ2-7; TRBD2 aligns across 9 bases. The germline V gene has CDR1 SQVTM and CDR2 ANQGSEA. The CDR3 is 13 residues long. The ends lost 5 bases at V and 1 base at J; junction bases unmatched: 3. CDR3 residues: CSVRSGGSYEQYF. The CDR3 region has the DNA TGCAGCGTTCGCAGCGGGGGGTCCTACGAGCAGTACTTC.